This entry lists 21 T cell receptor beta chains sequenced from one sample in a study of cytomegalovirus exposure and HLA in healthy donors. Measured with immunoSEQ multiplex PCR; TCRdb has only the in-frame clones, and not every one. The sample consists of more than 300,000 clones, 80% to 90% of them appearing once. The sequenced sample was PBMCs. The receptors were gathered from a woman between 18 and 29 years old in good health and CMV-seronegative.

The V call is TRBV7-9, the J call TRBJ2-7; possibly TRBD2 for D (6 bases). Trimming removed 5 bases at V and 1 base at J, with 12 bases between. This CDR3 is 14 amino acids long. Germline values: CDR1 SEHNR, CDR2 FQNEAQ (reference sequence). CDR3 sequence: CASSPGVRSYEQYF. The CDR3 DNA is TGTGCCAGCAGCCCGGGGGTACGGTCCTACGAGCAGTACTTC.

This clone occurred once. The V gene is TRBV13, the J gene TRBJ2-3; TRBD2 matches at 10 bases. Looked up from germline, CDR1 is PRHDT and CDR2 is FYEKMQ (reference sequence). This CDR3 region has 14 residues. V was pared by 4 bases and J by 3 bases, with 1 base of the junction left unmatched. DNA for the CDR3: TGTGCCAGCAGCTCTAGCGGGAGAACAGATACGCAGTATTTT. This sequence encodes CASSSSGRTDTQYF.

V gene TRBV4-1 combines with J gene TRBJ2-7; TRBD1 is a possible D gene (5 bases). This CDR3 region has 15 residues. Trimming removed 0 bases at V and 6 bases at J, with 15 bases between. Looked up from germline, CDR1 is MGHRA and CDR2 is YSYEKL. Here the CDR3 DNA reads TGCGCCAGCAGCCAAGATGGAGTAGCCAGGGCCGAGCAGTACTTC. This translates into CASSQDGVARAEQYF.

This clone came up once. This chain joins TRBV5-1 and TRBJ2-7, with D maybe TRBD2 (7 bases). The CDR3 is 17 residues long. V lost 4 bases, J lost 2 bases, and 22 bases lay in between. Germline V lookup: CDR1 SGHRS, CDR2 YFSETQ. DNA of the CDR3: TGCGCCAGCAGCCCGGGGGCTAGCGGAGCCACAACCTACGAGCAGTACTTC. Amino acids: CASSPGASGATTYEQYF.

In DNA form, the CDR3 reads TGTGCCAGCAGCTTAGATCAGGAGGTCGCGCCGGGGTACTTC. Protein: CASSLDQEVAPGYF. The J gene is TRBJ2-7, the V gene TRBV11-2; perhaps TRBD2 as D (5 bases). V lost 0 bases and J lost 12, with 18 bases in between. This CDR3 spans 14 amino acids. Per the germline V gene, CDR1 is SGHAT and CDR2 is FQNNGV. The full variable domain, its missing parts supplied by reference TRBV11-2 and TRBJ2-7, is EAGVAQSPRYKIIEKRQSVAFWCNPISGHATLYWYQQILGQGPKLLIQFQNNGVVDDSQLPKDRFSAERLKGVDSTLKIQPAKLEDSAVYLCASSLDQEVAPGYFGPGTRLTVT.

The chain combines TRBV2 with TRBJ2-2; no clear D gene. Germline V gives CDR1 SNHLY, CDR2 FYNNEI. The V gene lost 4 bases and the J gene lost 0 bases, with 9 bases spanning the gap. This CDR3 is 15 amino acids long. The CDR3: CASSAYRTNTGELFF. CDR3 sequence (DNA): TGTGCCAGCAGTGCATATAGAACGAACACCGGGGAGCTGTTTTTT.

The chain carries TRBV11-2 and TRBJ2-2, with 7 bases lining up with TRBD2. The CDR3 extends over 16 amino acids. Germline-derived CDR1 and CDR2 are SGHAT and FQNNGV. V dropped 5 bases and J dropped 0; count of bases not matched to a gene: 6. CDR3 bases: TGTGCCAGCAGCCTACTAGCGTCATCGAACACCGGGGAGCTGTTTTTT. Its translation: CASSLLASSNTGELFF.

The chain recombines TRBV5-4 with TRBJ2-1; D call uncertain. The CDR3 loop spans 12 amino acids. V lost 4 bases, J lost 9 bases, and 11 bases lay in between. CDR1 SGHNT and CDR2 YYREEE come from the germline V gene (reference sequence). The CDR3 loop is CASSPAPGEQFF. The CDR3 region has the DNA TGTGCCAGCAGCCCAGCTCCGGGTGAGCAGTTCTTC. Full variable domain (rest looked up from reference TRBV5-4 and TRBJ2-1): ETGVTQSPTHLIKTRGQQVTLRCSSQSGHNTVSWYQQALGQGPQFIFQYYREEENGRGNFPPRFSGLQFPNYSSELNVNALELDDSALYLCASSPAPGEQFFGPGTRLTVL.

V and J are TRBV19 and TRBJ1-5; D is perhaps TRBD1 (5 bases). The CDR3 is made up of 13 amino acids. V was pared by 4 bases and J by 5 bases, with 9 bases between. The germline V gene encodes CDR1 LNHDA and CDR2 SQIVND (reference sequence). The CDR3 region is CASSKTEHQPQHF. The CDR3 nucleotides are TGTGCCAGTAGTAAGACAGAACATCAGCCCCAGCATTTT.

The V and J genes are TRBV5-1 and TRBJ2-1; perhaps TRBD2 as D (5 bases). V gave up 0 bases and J gave up 0 bases, with 13 bases separating them. CDR3 length equals 17 residues. Germline CDR1 is SGHRS and CDR2 is YFSETQ. The CDR3 bases are TGCGCCAGCAGCTTGGACGGGCGGGTCGGCTCCTACAATGAGCAGTTCTTC. It yields the protein CASSLDGRVGSYNEQFF. Looking up the rest from reference TRBV5-1 and TRBJ2-1 gives the full variable domain: KAGVTQTPRYLIKTRGQQVTLSCSPISGHRSVSWYQQTPGQGLQFLFEYFSETQRNKGNFPGRFSGRQFSNSRSEMNVSTLELGDSALYLCASSLDGRVGSYNEQFFGPGTRLTVL.

This rearrangement joins TRBV28 to TRBJ1-2, with 9 bases aligning to TRBD1. Per the germline V gene, CDR1 is MDHEN and CDR2 is SYDVKM. This CDR3 spans 14 amino acids. J was trimmed by 7 bases and V by 4 bases; bases with no gene match: 7. In DNA, the CDR3 is TGTGCCAGCAGTTGGACCGGGACAGGGTCTGGCTACACCTTC. As protein: CASSWTGTGSGYTF.

V usage is TRBV5-1 and J usage is TRBJ1-6; D gene ambiguous. Deletions cut 3 bases from V and 10 bases from J, with 8 bases between. The germline V gene has CDR1 SGHRS and CDR2 YFSETQ. The CDR3 extends over 12 amino acids. CDR3 coding DNA: TGCGCCAGCAGCTCCAATGGCTCACCCCTCCACTTT. Amino acid sequence: CASSSNGSPLHF.

The J gene is TRBJ2-4, the V gene TRBV29-1, with unresolved D. Germline V gives CDR1 SQVTM, CDR2 ANQGSEA. This CDR3 contains 11 residues. V gave up 7 bases and J gave up 8 bases, with 12 bases separating them. CDR3 protein: CSGRLWDIQYF. The CDR3 DNA sequence: TGCAGCGGCAGGTTGTGGGACATTCAGTACTTC. Supplemented by reference TRBV29-1 and TRBJ2-4, the full variable domain reads SAVISQKPSRDICQRGTSLTIQCQVDSQVTMMFWYRQQPGQSLTLIATANQGSEATYESGFVIDKFPISRPNLTFSTLTVSNMSPEDSSIYLCSGRLWDIQYFGAGTRLSVL.

The chain joins TRBV5-1 to TRBJ2-7, with a weak D call TRBD2 (6 bases). The CDR3 covers 12 residues. Germline assignment: CDR1 SGHRS and CDR2 YFSETQ. Trimming left V 4 bases short and J 4 bases short, with 9 bases between. In nucleotides, the CDR3 is TGCGCCAGCAGCCCGGACTATTACGAGCAGTACTTC. This encodes CASSPDYYEQYF.

The chain employs TRBV5-1 and TRBJ1-1, with a tentative D call TRBD1 (6 bases). CDR3 length: 15 amino acids. V was trimmed by 5 bases and J by 3 bases, leaving 17 bases between them. Germline V lookup: CDR1 SGHRS, CDR2 YFSETQ. CDR3 residues: CASRTQQGRDTEAFF. CDR3 coding DNA: TGCGCCAGCAGGACACAACAGGGAAGGGACACTGAAGCTTTCTTT. Full variable domain (remainder filled in from reference TRBV5-1 and TRBJ1-1): KAGVTQTPRYLIKTRGQQVTLSCSPISGHRSVSWYQQTPGQGLQFLFEYFSETQRNKGNFPGRFSGRQFSNSRSEMNVSTLELGDSALYLCASRTQQGRDTEAFFGQGTRLTVV.

The rearrangement joins TRBV11-2 to TRBJ2-7; 7 nucleotides match TRBD2. V lost 5 bases and J lost 2; bases outside the gene matches: 9. CDR3 length: 15 amino acids. Germline CDR1 reads SGHAT; CDR2 reads FQNNGV. CDR3 region: CASSMGPSGTYEQYF. The CDR3, as DNA: TGTGCCAGCAGCATGGGGCCTAGCGGAACCTACGAGCAGTACTTC.

This clone was seen only once. The chain is built from TRBV7-9 and TRBJ1-3, with unresolved D. The CDR3 extends over 16 amino acids. With 5 bases removed from V and 0 bases from J, the gap between germline ends came to 14 bases. Germline CDR1 reads SEHNR; CDR2 reads FQNEAQ (reference sequence). Here the CDR3 DNA reads TGTGCCAGCAGCCTTTCGGACTTCGGCTCTGGAAACACCATATATTTT. As protein: CASSLSDFGSGNTIYF.

The CDR3 DNA reads as TGTGCCAGCAGTTTATCGTCAACAGGGAGAAACTACGAGCAGTACTTC. Protein: CASSLSSTGRNYEQYF. The chain is built from TRBV27 and TRBJ2-7; possible D gene TRBD1, 6 bases. Trimming pared 0 bases from V and 3 bases from J, leaving 15 bases between. The CDR3 extends over 16 amino acids. The germline V gene encodes CDR1 MNHEY and CDR2 SMNVEV (reference sequence).

The chain combines TRBV11-2 with TRBJ2-1, with TRBD1 identical over 9 bases. The length of the CDR3 is 13 residues. With V trimmed by 7 bases and J by 5 bases, 3 bases remained unmatched. The germline V gene encodes CDR1 SGHAT and CDR2 FQNNGV. The CDR3 here is CASMRTGDNEQFF. The CDR3 DNA is TGTGCCAGCATGCGGACAGGGGACAATGAGCAGTTCTTC. The whole variable domain, remainder taken from reference TRBV11-2 and TRBJ2-1, is EAGVAQSPRYKIIEKRQSVAFWCNPISGHATLYWYQQILGQGPKLLIQFQNNGVVDDSQLPKDRFSAERLKGVDSTLKIQPAKLEDSAVYLCASMRTGDNEQFFGPGTRLTVL.

This rearrangement joins TRBV7-3 to TRBJ2-7; 9 nucleotides match TRBD1. Looked up from germline, CDR1 is SGHTA and CDR2 is FQGTGA. This CDR3 has 14 residues. V lost 3 bases and J lost 2; bases outside the gene matches: 2. The CDR3, as DNA: TGTGCCAGCAGCTTGACAGGGGGGGCCTACGAGCAGTACTTC. Translated: CASSLTGGAYEQYF.

This chain connects TRBV4-1 to TRBJ1-4, with TRBD1 as a possible D gene (6 bases). Germline V gene sequence: CDR1 MGHRA, CDR2 YSYEKL. V was pared by 1 base and J by 5 bases, with 11 bases between. The CDR3 runs 15 residues. In DNA, the CDR3 is TGCGCCAGCAGCCAAGCGCCCCAGGGGAATGAAAAACTGTTTTTT. Translating it yields CASSQAPQGNEKLFF.